These T cell receptor beta chains were read from a single sample in a study of T cell responses to AZD1222 COVID-19 vaccine. Assay: immunoSEQ multiplex PCR; the TCRdb copy retains only in-frame clones and omits some. The table includes 110,000 to 150,000 clones, roughly 90% detected once. The input for sequencing was peripheral blood, taken on day 0 of AZD1222 vaccination. Receptors originate from an adult in good health. Each CDR3 is given with its conserved first and last residue. A D gene is named only where the DNA matches it firmly. Size values are once, few and many counts, or a class for expanded clones, and some rows have none.

>TRBD2|TRBJ2-1|-|TRBV9
TGTGCCAGCAGCCAACACGGGAGGGCCGCCTACAATGAGCAGTTCTTC
CASSQHGRAAYNEQFF
>TRBD1|TRBJ2-3|-|TRBV27
TGTGCCAGCAGTTTATCCAGGGGGCGCGCAGATACGCAGTATTTT
CASSLSRGRADTQYF
>-|TRBJ1-2|once|TRBV5-4
TGTGCCAGCAGCCACTCGTATGGCTACACCTTC
CASSHSYGYTF
>-|TRBJ1-2|-|TRBV3-1/TRBV3-2
TGTGCCAGCAGCCAAGGGGTGGGCGTGAGAATTGGCTACACCTTC
CASSQGVGVRIGYTF
>-|TRBJ1-5|-|TRBV5-6
TGTGCCAGCAGCTTCGGCAATAGGAGGAGCAATCAGCCCCAGCATTTT
CASSFGNRRSNQPQHF
>TRBD2|TRBJ2-1|-|TRBV28
TGTGCCAGCAGTTTTCTTGCGGGAGGGTCCTACAATGAGCAGTTCTTC
CASSFLAGGSYNEQFF
>-|TRBJ2-7|-|TRBV18
TGTGCCAGCTCACCAGTCGTGGCAGGAAGATCCTACGAGCAGTACTTC
CASSPVVAGRSYEQYF
>-|TRBJ1-5|-|TRBV28
TGTGCCAGCAGTTTTGGGCACAGGGTCGGGCAGCCCCAGCATTTT
CASSFGHRVGQPQHF
>-|TRBJ2-7|-|TRBV5-1
TGCGCCAGCAGCGAGACCACCGGGAACGAGCAGTACTTC
CASSETTGNEQYF
>-|TRBJ2-7|-|TRBV18
TGTGCCAGCTCACCAAGTGTCGCAGGAGAGCAGTACTTC
CASSPSVAGEQYF
>-|TRBJ2-1|-|TRBV11-2
TGTGCCAGCAGCGTCCCTTCCCGATCCGCGGGTAATGAGCAGTTCTTC
CASSVPSRSAGNEQFF
>TRBD1|TRBJ2-1|-|TRBV27
TGTGCCAGCAGTTTATTCGCCAGGGGGCGCAAAAATGAGCAGTTCTTC
CASSLFARGRKNEQFF
>-|TRBJ2-7|-|TRBV6-5
TGTGCCAGCAGTTACCACGGTAACGAGCAGTACTTC
CASSYHGNEQYF
>-|TRBJ1-5|-|TRBV7-8
TGTGCCAGCAGCTTATTCACTAATAGCAATCAGCCCCAGCATTTT
CASSLFTNSNQPQHF
>TRBD1|TRBJ1-1|-|TRBV6-5
TGTGCCAGCAGACCCGGACAGGGGAGAGCTGAAGCTTTCTTT
CASRPGQGRAEAFF
>-|TRBJ2-2|few|TRBV30
TGTGCCTGGAGTTCATTGGACAGACCGGCCGGGGAGCTGTTTTTT
CAWSSLDRPAGELFF
>-|TRBJ1-4|-|TRBV5-6
TGTGCCAGCAGCCCCGGGGAAGGACCTCCCGGCATGTTTTTT
CASSPGEGPPGMFF
>-|TRBJ2-6|-|TRBV21-1
TGTGCCAGCAGCAACGGGAATCCGGGGGCCAACGTCCTGACTTTC
CASSNGNPGANVLTF
>-|TRBJ1-2|once|TRBV5-1
TGCGCCAGCAGCTTGTGGGGAGATAACTATGGCTACACCTTC
CASSLWGDNYGYTF
>-|TRBJ1-2|-|TRBV25-1
TGTGCCAGCAGCCGAAACAGGATCCCCTACTATGGCTACACCTTC
CASSRNRIPYYGYTF
>-|TRBJ2-3|-|TRBV7-2
TGTGCCAGCAGCGAGGACCGCACAGATACGCAGTATTTT
CASSEDRTDTQYF
>TRBD1|TRBJ2-7|-|TRBV5-6
TGTGCCAGCAGCCCGACAGGGGGCGTTCGCTCCTACGAGCAGTACTTC
CASSPTGGVRSYEQYF
>-|TRBJ1-1|-|TRBV7-2
TGTGCCAGCAGCTTAGATAGGGTGAACACTGAAGCTTTCTTT
CASSLDRVNTEAFF